The 15 T cell receptor beta chains below were found in one sample sequenced in a study of OX40 agonist ivuxolimab in advanced cancers. The repertoire was sequenced with immunoSEQ multiplex PCR; TCRdb's copy has only in-frame clones and lacks some. The data contain just under 65,000 clones, about four fifths of them singletons. The starting material was CD4+ or CD8+ T cells sorted from blood, obtained in a trial of the OX40 agonist ivuxolimab. The receptors stem from an adult with an advanced solid tumor such as melanoma, head and neck, liver or kidney cancer.

This clone is deemed medium-sized. The chain uses TRBV6-6 and TRBJ1-2, with D tentatively TRBD1 (5 bases). Trimming cost V 6 bases and J 4 bases, with 15 bases left between them. This CDR3 is 14 amino acids long. The germline V gene encodes CDR1 MNHNY and CDR2 SVGAGI (reference sequence). Here the CDR3 reads CASRTAAGTYGYTF. Here the CDR3 DNA reads TGTGCCAGCAGAACCGCGGCAGGGACCTATGGCTACACCTTC.

The count of this clone is one. The chain links TRBV30 to TRBJ2-5, with D perhaps TRBD1 or TRBD2 (5 bases each). V dropped 3 bases and J dropped 5 bases, with 7 bases sitting between them. The germline gives CDR1 GTSNPN, CDR2 SVGIG (reference sequence). The CDR3 totals 11 residues. DNA of the CDR3: TGTGCCTGGAGGTGGGGGGAGACCCAGTACTTC. Translation gives CAWRWGETQYF.

The CDR3 protein is CASSRRQGARNTGELFF. The CDR3 DNA reads TGTGCCAGTAGTAGGAGACAGGGGGCGCGAAACACCGGGGAGCTGTTTTTT. The chain links TRBV19 to TRBJ2-2; 10 nucleotides agree with TRBD1. This CDR3 is built from 17 residues. Trimming cost V 4 bases and J 2 bases; bases outside gene matches: 7. Germline V gives CDR1 LNHDA, CDR2 SQIVND (reference sequence).

V is TRBV29-1 and J is TRBJ2-3, with D possibly matching TRBD2 (5 bases). V lost 4 bases and J lost 5, with 10 bases in between. Germline loops: CDR1 SQVTM, CDR2 ANQGSEA. CDR3 size: 12 residues. The CDR3 loop is CSVVRELDTQYF. CDR3 bases: TGCAGCGTTGTTCGGGAATTAGATACGCAGTATTTT.

J is TRBJ2-1 and V is TRBV6-5; 9 bases map to TRBD2. From germline, CDR1 is MNHEY and CDR2 SVGAGI. With V trimmed by 7 bases and J by 8 bases, 9 bases remained unmatched. This CDR3 spans 14 amino acids. DNA of the CDR3: TGTGCCAGCAAAGCACCGGGACTAGCAGATGAGCAGTTCTTC. Residues: CASKAPGLADEQFF.

The J gene is TRBJ2-7, the V gene TRBV11-2, with TRBD1 matching 8 bases. The J segment lost 3 bases and the V segment lost 5 bases, leaving 3 bases of the junction unmatched. The CDR3 has 13 residues. The germline gives CDR1 SGHAT, CDR2 FQNNGV. Here the CDR3 DNA reads TGTGCCAGCAGCGTGGGGACAGGCTACGAGCAGTACTTC. Its translation is CASSVGTGYEQYF.

V usage is TRBV11-3 and J usage is TRBJ2-1, with 8 bases aligning to TRBD2. Trimming at V came to 7 bases and at J to 0 bases, leaving 14 bases not matched to a gene. The CDR3 covers 18 residues. Germline assignment: CDR1 SGHNT and CDR2 YENEEA. The CDR3 loop is CASTQGAGVRISYNEQFF. In nucleotides, the CDR3 is TGTGCCAGCACCCAGGGAGCGGGAGTAAGGATCTCCTACAATGAGCAGTTCTTC.

The rearrangement uses TRBV7-8 and TRBJ1-4; TRBD1 might be the D (6 bases). Trimming removed 3 bases from V and 0 bases from J, with 20 bases in between. This CDR3 spans 19 amino acids. The V gene's germline CDR1 is SGHVS and CDR2 FQNEAQ. The CDR3 is CASSFPTGFGRATNEKLFF. Here the CDR3 DNA reads TGTGCCAGCAGCTTTCCTACAGGGTTCGGCCGTGCAACTAATGAAAAACTGTTTTTT.

The V and J genes are TRBV18 and TRBJ1-1, with D uncertain. CDR3 length: 16 residues. Trimming removed 0 bases from V and 2 bases from J, with 13 bases in between. Germline assignment: CDR1 KGHSH and CDR2 LQKENI. The CDR3 reads CASSPPYPTGNTEAFF. The DNA for the CDR3 is TGTGCCAGCTCACCACCGTATCCTACTGGAAACACTGAAGCTTTCTTT.

In its sample, this clone was seen a few times. V usage is TRBV10-3 and J usage is TRBJ1-3; 8 bases align to TRBD1. The germline gives CDR1 ENHRY, CDR2 SYGVKD. The V gene end was trimmed by 4 bases and the J gene end by 2 bases; junction bases not matched to a gene: 4. The length of the CDR3 is 15 residues. The CDR3 nucleotides are TGTGCCATCAGTGGGACAGGGACTACTGGAAACACCATATATTTT. This translates into CAISGTGTTGNTIYF.

The rearrangement uses TRBV6-5 and TRBJ1-5; no clear D. The CDR3 is 14 amino acids. The V end lost 4 bases, the J end lost 3 bases, and 10 bases lay between the germline ends. Looked up from germline, CDR1 is MNHEY and CDR2 is SVGAGI. The DNA for the CDR3 is TGTGCCAGCAGTTTAACCAGTTTCAATCAGCCCCAGCATTTT. Encoded protein: CASSLTSFNQPQHF.

The CDR3 nucleotides read TGTGCCAGCTCACCACCGGTCAAGGGGGCCGGGGAGCTGTTTTTT. It codes for CASSPPVKGAGELFF. This rearrangement joins TRBV18 to TRBJ2-2; perhaps TRBD1 as D (6 bases). Trimming took 0 bases from V and 6 from J, leaving 11 bases between them. CDR3 size: 15 residues. CDR1 and CDR2 (germline): KGHSH, LQKENI.

This chain joins TRBV7-9 and TRBJ1-6; D unclear. This CDR3 is built from 14 residues. V shed 3 bases and J shed 7 bases, with 10 bases lying between them. Germline CDR1 and CDR2: SEHNR and FQNEAQ (reference sequence). CDR3 loop: CASSFGNPNSPLHF. The CDR3 DNA reads as TGTGCCAGCAGCTTCGGCAATCCAAATTCACCCCTCCACTTT. Based on the CDR3 plus reference TRBV7-9 and TRBJ1-6, the full variable domain is DTGVSQNPRHKITKRGQNVTFRCDPISEHNRLYWYRQTLGQGPEFLTYFQNEAQLEKSRLLSDRFSAERPKGSFSTLEIQRTEQGDSAMYLCASSFGNPNSPLHFGNGTRLTVT.

This clone was picked up one time. The V and J genes are TRBV30 and TRBJ2-6, with D hard to call. Per germline, CDR1 GTSNPN and CDR2 SVGIG (reference sequence). The CDR3 length is 14 residues. V was cut by 2 bases and J by 0 bases, with 5 bases left in between. CDR3 nucleotide sequence: TGTGCCTGGAGTACCTACTCTGGGGCCAACGTCCTGACTTTC. Its protein is CAWSTYSGANVLTF.

This chain connects TRBV9 to TRBJ2-7, with D possibly being TRBD1 or TRBD2 (5 bases each). The germline V gene has CDR1 SGDLS and CDR2 YYNGEE. Deletions cut 1 base from V and 2 bases from J, with 13 bases between. CDR3 length: 15 residues. The chain's CDR3 is CASSVSWDGTYEQYF. In nucleotides, the CDR3 is TGTGCCAGCAGCGTATCTTGGGACGGTACCTACGAGCAGTACTTC.